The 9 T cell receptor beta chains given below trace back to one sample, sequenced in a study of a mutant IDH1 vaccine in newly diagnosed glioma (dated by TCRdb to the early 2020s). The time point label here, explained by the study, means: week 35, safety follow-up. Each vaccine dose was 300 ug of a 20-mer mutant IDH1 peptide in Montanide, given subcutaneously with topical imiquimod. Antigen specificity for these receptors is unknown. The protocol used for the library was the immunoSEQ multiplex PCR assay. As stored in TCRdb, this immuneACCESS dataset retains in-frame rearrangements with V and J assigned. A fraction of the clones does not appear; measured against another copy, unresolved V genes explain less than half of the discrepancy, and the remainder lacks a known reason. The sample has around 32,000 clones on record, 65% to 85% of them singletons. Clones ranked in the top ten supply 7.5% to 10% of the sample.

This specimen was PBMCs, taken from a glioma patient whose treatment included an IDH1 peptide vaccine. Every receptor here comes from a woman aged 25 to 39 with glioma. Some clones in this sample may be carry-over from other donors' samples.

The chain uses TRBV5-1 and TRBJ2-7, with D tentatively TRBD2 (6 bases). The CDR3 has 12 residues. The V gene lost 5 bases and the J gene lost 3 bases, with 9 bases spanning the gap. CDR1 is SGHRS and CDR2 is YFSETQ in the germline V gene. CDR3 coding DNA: TGCGCCAGCAGTGGAGGGGTCTACGAGCAGTACTTC. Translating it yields CASSGGVYEQYF.

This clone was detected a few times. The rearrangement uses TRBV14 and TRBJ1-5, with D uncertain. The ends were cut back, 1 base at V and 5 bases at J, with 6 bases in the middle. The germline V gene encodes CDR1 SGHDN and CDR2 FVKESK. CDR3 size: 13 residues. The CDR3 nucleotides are TGTGCCAGCAGCCAAGGACCTGATCAGCCCCAGCATTTT. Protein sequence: CASSQGPDQPQHF.

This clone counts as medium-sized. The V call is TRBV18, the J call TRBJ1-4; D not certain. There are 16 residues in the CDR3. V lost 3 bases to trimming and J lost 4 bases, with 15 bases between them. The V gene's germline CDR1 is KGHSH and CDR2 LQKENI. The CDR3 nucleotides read TGTGCCAGCTCACCTCTGGAAATAAGGGATAATGAAAAACTGTTTTTT. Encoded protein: CASSPLEIRDNEKLFF.

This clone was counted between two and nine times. In nucleotides, the CDR3 is TGTGCCACCAGCAGAGATTTTGCGAACTATGGCTACACCTTC. Its translation is CATSRDFANYGYTF. The rearrangement uses TRBV15 and TRBJ1-2; D remains unclear. This CDR3 region has 14 residues. V gave up 0 bases and J gave up 2 bases, with 7 bases separating them. Germline CDR1 LNHNV, CDR2 YYDKDF (reference sequence).

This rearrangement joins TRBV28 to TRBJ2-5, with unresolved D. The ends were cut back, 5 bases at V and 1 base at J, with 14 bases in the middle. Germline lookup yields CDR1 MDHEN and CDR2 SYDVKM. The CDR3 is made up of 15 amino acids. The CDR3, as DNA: TGTGCCAGCAGTCCCTTGAACGGGTTCCAAGAGACCCAGTACTTC. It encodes CASSPLNGFQETQYF.

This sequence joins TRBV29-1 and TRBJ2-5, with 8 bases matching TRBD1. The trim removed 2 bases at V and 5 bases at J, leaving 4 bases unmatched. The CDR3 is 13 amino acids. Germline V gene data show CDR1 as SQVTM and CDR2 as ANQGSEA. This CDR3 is CSVERTGPETQYF. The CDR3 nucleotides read TGCAGCGTTGAACGGACAGGGCCCGAGACCCAGTACTTC.

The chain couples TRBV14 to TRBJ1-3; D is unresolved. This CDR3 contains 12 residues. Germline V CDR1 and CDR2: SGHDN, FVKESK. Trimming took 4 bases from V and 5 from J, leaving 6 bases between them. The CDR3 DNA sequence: TGTGCCAGCAGCCGAGATAGAAACACCATATATTTT. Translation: CASSRDRNTIYF.

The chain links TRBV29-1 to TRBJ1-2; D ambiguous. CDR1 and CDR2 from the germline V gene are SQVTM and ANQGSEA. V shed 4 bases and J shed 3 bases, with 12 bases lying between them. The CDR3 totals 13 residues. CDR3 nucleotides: TGCAGCGTTGTTGGGAGGTCGGACTATGGCTACACCTTC. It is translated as CSVVGRSDYGYTF.

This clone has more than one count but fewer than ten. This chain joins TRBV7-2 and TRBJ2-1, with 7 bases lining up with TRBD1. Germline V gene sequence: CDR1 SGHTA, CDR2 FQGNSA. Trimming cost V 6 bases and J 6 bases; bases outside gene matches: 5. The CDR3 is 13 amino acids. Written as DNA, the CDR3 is TGTGCCAGCAGGCCTACAGGGGTCAATGAGCAGTTCTTC. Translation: CASRPTGVNEQFF. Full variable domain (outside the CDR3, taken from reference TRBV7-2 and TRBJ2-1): GAGVSQSPSNKVTEKGKDVELRCDPISGHTALYWYRQSLGQGLEFLIYFQGNSAPDKSGLPSDRFSAERTGGSVSTLTIQRTQQEDSAVYLCASRPTGVNEQFFGPGTRLTVL.